These T cell receptor beta chains were read from a single sample in a study of cytomegalovirus exposure and HLA in healthy donors. Sequencing was performed with immunoSEQ multiplex PCR; in TCRdb, only in-frame clones are kept and a portion is missing. The sample yields roughly 120,000 clones, more than 80% seen once. The sample taken for sequencing was PBMCs. These receptors were taken from a man between 25 and 39 years old in good health and CMV-seronegative. The CDR3 runs from the conserved cysteine through the conserved F or W. Each record gives: clone size, D gene, J gene, V gene, CDR3 DNA, CDR3 protein. The D gene is left open where the match is weak. Clone size appears in some rows only: once, few, many, or a class for an expanded clone.

once	TRBD2	TRBJ2-1	TRBV6-5	TGTGCCAGCAGAGCACTAGCGGGAGCTTGGGATGAGCAGTTCTTC	CASRALAGAWDEQFF
.	TRBD1	TRBJ2-2	TRBV4-1	TGCGCCAGCAGCCAAGAGGAAGGGGGCGTAGGGGAGCTGTTTTTT	CASSQEEGGVGELFF
.	TRBD1	TRBJ2-7	TRBV7-9	TGTTCCACAGGGACAGGGGGCTACGAGCAGTACTTC	CSTGTGGYEQYF
.	TRBD1	TRBJ1-2	TRBV4-1	TGCGCCAGCAGCCAAGCGACAGGGTTTTACGGCTACACCTTC	CASSQATGFYGYTF
.	TRBD1	TRBJ2-7	TRBV5-5	TGTGCCAGCAGCCTATCGGGACAGGCTGGATTCGAGCAGTACTTC	CASSLSGQAGFEQYF
.	TRBD2	TRBJ2-3	TRBV5-6	TGTGCCAGCAGCTTGGGACTAGCGGCAGATACGCAGTATTTT	CASSLGLAADTQYF
.	.	TRBJ1-2	TRBV7-9	TGTGCCAGCAGCTTTAAGCCGACGGGGAAGGAGGGCTACACCTTC	CASSFKPTGKEGYTF
.	TRBD1	TRBJ2-7	TRBV7-2	TGTGCCAGCAGCTTATGGGACAGATTCTACGAGCAGTACTTC	CASSLWDRFYEQYF
.	.	TRBJ2-1	TRBV30	TGTGCCTGGAGTGTATGGGCGGGAAGGTACAATGAGCAGTTCTTC	CAWSVWAGRYNEQFF
once	TRBD1	TRBJ1-2	TRBV6-5	TGTGCCAGCAGTTACTTGTCGGCGGGACAGGGGGAAGGCTACACCTTC	CASSYLSAGQGEGYTF
.	TRBD2	TRBJ2-2	TRBV27	TGTGCCAGCAGTCCAGGGACTAGCGGGAGGGGGGGGGAGCTGTTTTTT	CASSPGTSGRGGELFF
once	.	TRBJ2-1	TRBV4-2	TGTGCCAGCAGCCTCCCGGGTGGGGGCGACTACAATGAGCAGTTCTTC	CASSLPGGGDYNEQFF
.	TRBD2	TRBJ2-5	TRBV5-4	TGTGCCAGCACCCCGGGACGGGGGGAGCCCTCCCAAGAGACCCAGTACTTC	CASTPGRGEPSQETQYF
.	.	TRBJ2-7	TRBV7-9	TGTGCCAGCAGCTCGTACAAGGCGCCTAGCCCTCTTTTCGAGCAGTACTTC	CASSSYKAPSPLFEQYF
.	TRBD1	TRBJ2-5	TRBV19	TGTGCCAGTAGTCCAGGGGGCGGATTAGAGACCCAGTACTTC	CASSPGGGLETQYF
.	.	TRBJ2-4	TRBV27	TGTGCCAGCAGTTTATTACAGGGTAACAAAAACATTCAGTACTTC	CASSLLQGNKNIQYF
.	.	TRBJ2-1	TRBV18	TGTGCCAGCTCACCACCGGCGGGACGGACCTACAATGAGCAGTTCTTC	CASSPPAGRTYNEQFF
.	.	TRBJ1-1	TRBV7-9	TGTGCCAGCAGCCCCGCTAATCGGGGAGGATCTGAAGCTTTCTTT	CASSPANRGGSEAFF
.	.	TRBJ1-1	TRBV4-3	TGCGCCAGCAGCCAAGACCCCTCGGGGGGACGTGAAGCTTTCTTT	CASSQDPSGGREAFF
.	.	TRBJ2-7	TRBV21-1	TGTGCCAGCAGCAAGCCACCGGGACAGGGGGCCTCCTACGAGCAGTACTTC	CASSKPPGQGASYEQYF
.	TRBD1	TRBJ2-3	TRBV13	TGTGCCAGCAGCTTAGGACAGGGGGGCACAGATACGCAGTATTTT	CASSLGQGGTDTQYF
.	TRBD2	TRBJ2-7	TRBV18	TGTGCCAGCTCACCATCCCGGGGGGACTACGAGCAGTACTTC	CASSPSRGDYEQYF
.	.	TRBJ2-7	TRBV13	TGTGCCAGCAGCTTCGGTGGGGGCCACGAGCAGTACTTC	CASSFGGGHEQYF
.	TRBD2	TRBJ2-5	TRBV7-2	TGTGCCAGCAGCTTAGACGGGGTAGCGGGGGCCCAAGAGACCCAGTACTTC	CASSLDGVAGAQETQYF
.	.	TRBJ2-1	TRBV6-5	TGTGCCAGCAGTTACAGTGTGACTACGGAGCAGTTCTTC	CASSYSVTTEQFF
.	TRBD2	TRBJ2-7	TRBV5-1	TGCGCCAGCAGCTCCCCGGGACTAGCCCCAGAGCAGTACTTC	CASSSPGLAPEQYF
.	.	TRBJ1-1	TRBV19	TGTGCCAGTAGTGGAAAGACACCCAACACTGAAGCTTTCTTT	CASSGKTPNTEAFF
.	TRBD1	TRBJ1-1	TRBV28	TGTGCCAGCAGTTTAATCCGGGGACAGATAAGCCGAACTGAAGCTTTCTTT	CASSLIRGQISRTEAFF
.	TRBD2	TRBJ2-7	TRBV27	TGTGCCAGCAGTTTCGGACTAGCGGGAGGGCCCTACGAGCAGTACTTC	CASSFGLAGGPYEQYF
.	TRBD2	TRBJ2-1	TRBV19	TGTGCCAGTAGTGAAACGGGACTAGCGGGAGTTGGAACCTACAATGAGCAGTTCTTC	CASSETGLAGVGTYNEQFF
.	.	TRBJ1-5	TRBV7-6	TGTGCCAGCAGTCAAAGGGGCGATCAGCCCCAGCATTTT	CASSQRGDQPQHF
.	TRBD1	TRBJ1-4	TRBV7-9	TGTGCCAGCAGCCCCGGGACAGGGCATGAAAAACTGTTTTTT	CASSPGTGHEKLFF
once	TRBD1	TRBJ1-5	TRBV30	TGTGCCTGGAGTACGGACAGGGACAGATATAGCAATCAGCCCCAGCATTTT	CAWSTDRDRYSNQPQHF
.	TRBD1	TRBJ2-1	TRBV7-2	TGTGCCAGCAGCCGAACAGGGGGCTGGAACAATGAGCAGTTCTTC	CASSRTGGWNNEQFF
.	.	TRBJ2-7	TRBV2	TGTGCCAGCAGGCCGACAGCGGGTACCTACGAGCAGTACTTC	CASRPTAGTYEQYF
.	TRBD2	TRBJ2-1	TRBV7-9	TGTGCCAGCAGCTTATTACTAGCGGGCCGCTCCTACAATGAGCAGTTCTTC	CASSLLLAGRSYNEQFF
.	TRBD1	TRBJ2-2	TRBV19	TGTGCCAGTAGTTCGTGGACAGGGACCTCTGGCACCGGGGAGCTGTTTTTT	CASSSWTGTSGTGELFF
few	.	TRBJ2-7	TRBV2	TGTGCCAGCAGTGTACAGACCTACGAGCAGTACTTC	CASSVQTYEQYF
.	TRBD1	TRBJ2-3	TRBV29-1	TGCAGCGTTGGGACAGGGTCGCGTACAGATACGCAGTATTTT	CSVGTGSRTDTQYF
.	TRBD2	TRBJ2-1	TRBV28	TGTGCCAGCAGCTCACTAGCGGGAGGCTGGGGACACAATGAGCAGTTCTTC	CASSSLAGGWGHNEQFF
.	.	TRBJ1-4	TRBV7-2	TGTGCCAGCAGCTTACGGCGGGGAACCGGCGAAAAACTGTTTTTT	CASSLRRGTGEKLFF
.	TRBD1	TRBJ1-1	TRBV11-2	TGTGCCAGCAGCTTAGCCCTTCTAGGACAGGGACAACGTGCTTTCTTT	CASSLALLGQGQRAFF
.	.	TRBJ1-2	TRBV7-9	TGTGCCAGCAGCTCCGCGGAGTATTTCGGCTACACCTTC	CASSSAEYFGYTF
.	.	TRBJ2-2	TRBV19	TGTGCCAGTAGTATAGTACCAGGATCGAACACCGGGGAGCTGTTTTTT	CASSIVPGSNTGELFF
.	TRBD2	TRBJ2-7	TRBV10-3	TGTGCCATCACCGGGGGGGGATCCTACGAGCAGTACTTC	CAITGGGSYEQYF
.	.	TRBJ1-2	TRBV29-1	TGCAGCGCCGACAGCTCCTATGGCTACACCTTC	CSADSSYGYTF
.	.	TRBJ2-7	TRBV4-1	TGCGCCAGCAGCTCCCATTTTGAGCAGTACTTC	CASSSHFEQYF
.	.	TRBJ1-3	TRBV9	TGTGCCAGCAGCGAGACGACCGGAGTAGACACCATATATTTT	CASSETTGVDTIYF
.	.	TRBJ2-3	TRBV29-1	TGCAGCGTTGAAGGAGCAGGGATGGATACGCAGTATTTT	CSVEGAGMDTQYF
.	.	TRBJ2-3	TRBV5-1	TGCGCCAGCAGCCCAGGATGGAGAGGGAGCACAGATACGCAGTATTTT	CASSPGWRGSTDTQYF
once	TRBD2	TRBJ2-1	TRBV28	TGTGCCAGCAGTTTTATGGGGCTAGCGGGAGACCCGAACAATGAGCAGTTCTTC	CASSFMGLAGDPNNEQFF
.	TRBD2	TRBJ2-1	TRBV7-9	TGTGCCAGCAGCGTAGCGGGAGCAGACAATGAGCAGTTCTTC	CASSVAGADNEQFF
.	TRBD1	TRBJ1-1	TRBV30	TGTGCCTGGAAGGCAGGGGGTAACACTGAAGCTTTCTTT	CAWKAGGNTEAFF
.	.	TRBJ1-2	TRBV10-1	TGCGCCAGCAGTGTCGGACAGACCTATGGCTACACCTTC	CASSVGQTYGYTF
once	TRBD2	TRBJ2-2	TRBV28	TGTGCCAGCACTCACGGGACTAGTGTTAGGGAGCTGTTTTTT	CASTHGTSVRELFF